A single sample gave rise to the 30 T cell receptor beta chains below, sequenced in a study of human T cells and chemical hapten exposure. TCRdb re-analysed the RACE reads in MiXCR, keeping a single row per CDR3 protein. This sample carries more than 250,000 distinct CDR3 sequences, about 9% of them seen once, and the ten largest clones take 2% to 3%. Time point: pre-sensitization, week 0. Treatment reported: therapeutic diphenylcyclopropenone sensitization with weekly scalp DPC. The sequencing used whole blood, collected in connection with sensitization to the hapten diphenylcyclopropenone (DPC). The receptor set was obtained from a woman aged 40-49 years with alopecia areata. Some clones in this sample may be carry-over from other donors' samples.

V usage is TRBV5-5 and J usage is TRBJ2-5, with 9 nucleotides matching TRBD1. The CDR3 runs to 19 residues. Germline loops: CDR1 SGHKS, CDR2 YYEKEE (reference sequence). V shed 4 bases and J 8 bases; nucleotides not matched to a gene: 24. For the CDR3, the DNA is TGTGCCAGCAGCCCATCCCCAACGAGACAGGGGGTAACGTGGAGCACCCAGTACTTC. Its translation is CASSPSPTRQGVTWSTQYF.

This clonotype was seen repeatedly, ten times or more. The chain couples TRBV6-6 to TRBJ2-7; a weak D match, TRBD1 (7 bases). Trimming took off 6 bases at V and 2 bases at J, with 17 bases between the two ends. The CDR3 spans 15 residues. CDR1 and CDR2 from the germline V gene are MNHNY and SVGAGI (reference sequence). CDR3 nucleotide sequence: TGTGCCAGCAGAGACAGGGAGGCCGGTGCCTACGAGCAGTACTTC. It codes for CASRDREAGAYEQYF.

This clonotype was picked up a small number of times. The chain joins TRBV2 to TRBJ1-6, with TRBD1 matching 8 bases. Trimming at V came to 6 bases and at J to 9 bases, leaving 4 bases not matched to a gene. CDR3 length: 13 residues. CDR1 is SNHLY, CDR2 FYNNEI, per germline. The CDR3: CASRVDRVSPLHF. CDR3 sequence (DNA): TGTGCCAGCAGGGTGGACAGGGTTTCACCCCTCCACTTT.

In its sample, this clonotype was seen a few times. The chain carries TRBV18 and TRBJ2-7, with D perhaps being TRBD1 or TRBD2 (5 bases each). Trimming removed 3 bases from V and 4 bases from J, with 13 bases in between. The germline V gene has CDR1 KGHSH and CDR2 LQKENI. This CDR3 comprises 14 residues. The CDR3 DNA follows: TGTGCCAGCTCACCCCGGGACCAATCGTACGAGCAGTACTTC. Translation gives CASSPRDQSYEQYF.

This clonotype was counted ten times or more. The chain uses TRBV3-1 and TRBJ1-2; D gene uncertain. This CDR3 region has 12 residues. V lost 8 bases and J 3 bases, leaving 10 bases between the germline ends. CDR1 LGHDT and CDR2 YNNKEL come from the germline V gene (reference sequence). The CDR3 DNA sequence: TGTGCCAGCTCCCACGGGGACTATGGCTACACCTTC. This encodes CASSHGDYGYTF.

The genes are TRBV2 and TRBJ1-4; 7 bases match TRBD1. Germline trimming cut 6 bases from V and 7 bases from J; bases unmatched to any gene: 5. The CDR3 extends over 13 amino acids. Germline CDR1 and CDR2: SNHLY and FYNNEI. This chain's CDR3 is CASRDRFREKLFF. The DNA of the CDR3 is TGTGCCAGCAGGGACAGGTTTCGTGAAAAACTGTTTTTT. Supplemented by reference TRBV2 and TRBJ1-4, the full variable domain reads EPEVTQTPSHQVTQMGQEVILRCVPISNHLYFYWYRQILGQKVEFLVSFYNNEISEKSEIFDDQFSVERPDGSNFTLKIRSTKLEDSAMYFCASRDRFREKLFFGSGTQLSVL.

The CDR3 is CASTFSRGLRKFNEQFF. In DNA, the CDR3 is TGTGCCAGCACCTTCAGCAGGGGACTAAGAAAGTTCAATGAGCAGTTCTTC. The V call is TRBV2, the J call TRBJ2-1; a possible D gene is TRBD2 (7 bases). Trimming pared 7 bases from V and 6 bases from J, leaving 25 bases between. This CDR3 spans 17 amino acids. The germline gives CDR1 SNHLY, CDR2 FYNNEI.

This clonotype was observed a handful of times. The CDR3 DNA follows: TGTGCCAGCAGTGAGACCGGGACAGGCACATACAATGAGCAGTTCTTC. Its translation is CASSETGTGTYNEQFF. This chain connects TRBV6-5 to TRBJ2-1; TRBD1 agrees at 8 bases. The CDR3 is 16 amino acids. The germline V gene encodes CDR1 MNHEY and CDR2 SVGAGI. Losses at the gene ends were 5 bases for V and 4 bases for J; bases not matched to a gene: 10.

The CDR3 spells CASSSPDTQYF. CDR3 nucleotides: TGTGCCAGCAGCAGTCCAGATACGCAGTATTTT. V usage is TRBV28 and J usage is TRBJ2-3; D remains ambiguous. Trimming removed 6 bases at V and 4 bases at J, with 5 bases between. This CDR3 region has 11 residues. Germline assignment: CDR1 MDHEN and CDR2 SYDVKM.

V usage is TRBV30 and J usage is TRBJ1-4; D gene uncertain. From germline, CDR1 is GTSNPN and CDR2 SVGIG (reference sequence). The CDR3 runs 12 residues. The V end lost 4 bases, the J end lost 6 bases, and 9 bases lay between the germline ends. The CDR3 is CAWTRGDEKLFF. The CDR3, as DNA: TGTGCCTGGACCCGAGGTGATGAAAAACTGTTTTTT.

This chain joins TRBV3-1 and TRBJ2-7; TRBD2 aligns across 10 bases. The germline V gene encodes CDR1 LGHDT and CDR2 YNNKEL (reference sequence). The CDR3 has 15 residues. V lost 2 bases to trimming and J lost 2 bases; unmatched junction nucleotides: 3. CDR3: CASSQIAGGPYEQYF. The CDR3 coding sequence is TGTGCCAGCAGCCAAATAGCGGGAGGTCCCTACGAGCAGTACTTC.

This clonotype was picked up a small number of times. This rearrangement joins TRBV7-9 to TRBJ2-2; D remains unclear. The V end was cut by 5 bases, the J end by 5 bases, with 15 bases between. The V gene's germline CDR1 is SEHNR and CDR2 FQNEAQ (reference sequence). The CDR3 covers 15 residues. CDR3 coding DNA: TGTGCCAGCAGCCCCCGGGTCCTGTGGACCGGGGAGCTGTTTTTT. Its translation: CASSPRVLWTGELFF.

The gene calls are TRBV5-1 and TRBJ2-7; TRBD2 might be the D (5 bases). Trimming cost V 4 bases and J 5 bases, with 13 bases left between them. Germline lookup yields CDR1 SGHRS and CDR2 YFSETQ. The CDR3 consists of 13 residues. The CDR3 DNA sequence: TGCGCCAGCAGCATTTGGACTTCGGACGAGCAGTACTTC. Translated, it gives CASSIWTSDEQYF.

This clonotype was seen once. V gene TRBV13 combines with J gene TRBJ2-7; the D gene is possibly TRBD1 (5 bases). CDR3 length equals 15 residues. V lost 5 bases and J 2 bases, leaving 16 bases between the germline ends. The germline V gene has CDR1 PRHDT and CDR2 FYEKMQ (reference sequence). The CDR3 sequence is CASSRTTRPTYEQYF. The CDR3, as DNA: TGTGCCAGCAGCCGGACAACCAGACCCACCTACGAGCAGTACTTC.

This clonotype was counted a few times. The V gene is TRBV4-3, the J gene TRBJ1-1, with 7 nucleotides matching TRBD1. Unmatched junction bases numbered 4, after V lost 3 bases and J lost 0 bases. The length of the CDR3 is 15 residues. CDR1 and CDR2 (germline): LGHNA, YSLEER. This CDR3 reads CASSHGGQLNTEAFF. The CDR3 DNA is TGCGCCAGCAGCCATGGGGGACAGCTGAACACTGAAGCTTTCTTT.

This clonotype was recorded at least ten times. CDR3 region: CASSYSSQGAYGYTF. The CDR3 bases are TGTGCCAGCAGTTACTCGAGCCAGGGCGCCTATGGCTACACCTTC. The chain carries TRBV6-5 and TRBJ1-2; D is possibly TRBD1 (5 bases). The CDR3 totals 15 residues. The germline gives CDR1 MNHEY, CDR2 SVGAGI. Trimming removed 0 bases from V and 4 bases from J, with 12 bases in between.

The rearrangement links TRBV7-2 to TRBJ2-5; TRBD2 matches at 7 bases. This CDR3 contains 14 residues. CDR1 and CDR2 (germline): SGHTA, FQGNSA. Unmatched junction bases numbered 5, after V lost 2 bases and J lost 5 bases. The CDR3 nucleotides read TGTGCCAGCAGCTTACGCGGGAGTAGTGAGACCCAGTACTTC. It specifies CASSLRGSSETQYF.

The rearrangement uses TRBV27 and TRBJ1-1; no clear D gene. The CDR3 has 13 residues. The germline CDR1 and CDR2 sequences are MNHEY and SMNVEV (reference sequence). Trimming pared 5 bases from V and 0 bases from J, leaving 7 bases between. The CDR3: CASSTAMNTEAFF. The CDR3 DNA reads TGTGCCAGCAGTACAGCCATGAACACTGAAGCTTTCTTT.

The chain couples TRBV2 to TRBJ1-4, with a weak D call TRBD1 (6 bases). Germline CDR1 is SNHLY and CDR2 is FYNNEI. The length of the CDR3 is 18 residues. The V and J ends lost 7 bases and 0 bases respectively, with 21 bases between them. This CDR3 is CASTRNRVGGTTNEKLFF. Written as DNA, the CDR3 is TGTGCCAGCACCAGAAACAGGGTTGGGGGAACAACTAATGAAAAACTGTTTTTT.

This clonotype was seen a few times. J is TRBJ2-7 and V is TRBV5-1; D gene unclear. CDR1 and CDR2 (germline): SGHRS, YFSETQ. Trimming removed 0 bases at V and 2 bases at J, with 9 bases between. The CDR3 contains 14 residues. This CDR3 reads CASSLVESPYEQYF. The CDR3 region has the DNA TGCGCCAGCAGCTTGGTGGAGTCCCCCTACGAGCAGTACTTC.

V usage is TRBV12-3 or TRBV12-4 and J usage is TRBJ2-5, with 8 bases fitting TRBD2. The length of the CDR3 is 13 residues. The J segment lost 5 bases and the V segment lost 7 bases, leaving 6 bases of the junction unmatched. CDR3 sequence (DNA): TGTGCCAGCACCCCCGGGGGGGAGGAGACCCAGTACTTC. Translation gives CASTPGGEETQYF.

This clonotype was observed a handful of times. The V gene is TRBV7-2, the J gene TRBJ2-5, with 7 bases fitting TRBD2. This CDR3 spans 14 amino acids. Trimming at V came to 4 bases and at J to 3 bases, leaving 5 bases not matched to a gene. CDR1 and CDR2 (germline): SGHTA, FQGNSA. The CDR3: CASSSGTTKETQYF. CDR3 nucleotide sequence: TGTGCCAGCAGCTCCGGGACTACCAAAGAGACCCAGTACTTC.

This clonotype was seen a few times. The genes are TRBV6-2 or TRBV6-3 and TRBJ2-5; 9 bases are shared with TRBD2. With V trimmed by 2 bases and J by 1 base, 5 bases remained unmatched. The CDR3 has 16 residues. Germline V CDR1 and CDR2: MNHEY, SVGEGT. The CDR3 region is CASSYDPAGGQETQYF. DNA of the CDR3: TGTGCCAGCAGTTACGACCCAGCGGGAGGCCAAGAGACCCAGTACTTC.

This clonotype was seen repeatedly, ten times or more. The chain combines TRBV7-9 with TRBJ2-7; no reliable D call. CDR3 length: 14 amino acids. Trimming removed 0 bases from V and 5 bases from J, with 11 bases in between. Germline V gene lookup returns CDR1 SEHNR and CDR2 FQNEAQ (reference sequence). CDR3 region: CASSLAKSNDEQYF. The CDR3 bases are TGTGCCAGCAGCTTAGCCAAGTCTAACGACGAGCAGTACTTC.

The genes are TRBV7-9 and TRBJ1-6, with no clear D. This CDR3 comprises 14 residues. Deletions cut 10 bases from V and 8 bases from J, with 18 bases between. Germline lookup yields CDR1 SEHNR and CDR2 FQNEAQ (reference sequence). CDR3 nucleotides: TGTGCCACCATCGACGCACGGCGTGATTCACCCCTCCACTTT. This gives the protein CATIDARRDSPLHF.

The chain uses TRBV6-6 and TRBJ2-1; TRBD1 or TRBD2 may be the D gene (6 bases each). Germline assignment: CDR1 MNHNY and CDR2 SVGAGI (reference sequence). The CDR3 length is 14 residues. V lost 0 bases and J lost 7, with 10 bases in between. CDR3 region: CASSYSGGGNEQFF. CDR3 bases: TGTGCCAGCAGTTACTCCGGAGGGGGGAATGAGCAGTTCTTC.

This clonotype was seen only a few times. The gene calls are TRBV20-1 and TRBJ1-4; 8 bases align to TRBD1. Trimming cost V 6 bases and J 8 bases; bases outside gene matches: 8. The germline V gene has CDR1 DFQATT and CDR2 SNEGSKA (reference sequence). The CDR3 spans 13 residues. CDR3 sequence: CSAISHRGEKLFF. The CDR3 nucleotides are TGCAGTGCCATCTCCCACAGGGGGGAAAAACTGTTTTTT.

The chain has TRBV20-1 and TRBJ1-1; weak D call: TRBD1 (5 bases). Trimming cost V 0 bases and J 6 bases, with 20 bases left between them. The length of the CDR3 is 16 residues. Germline CDR1 DFQATT, CDR2 SNEGSKA (reference sequence). CDR3 loop: CSARDRRGAGGPEAFF. CDR3 in DNA: TGCAGTGCTAGAGATCGAAGAGGTGCGGGGGGACCTGAAGCTTTCTTT.

The chain has TRBV7-6 and TRBJ1-2; 8 nucleotides align to TRBD1. The V gene's germline CDR1 is SGHVS and CDR2 FNYEAQ. The CDR3 spans 15 residues. Trimming removed 4 bases from V and 7 bases from J; junction bases left unmatched: 11. The CDR3 DNA sequence: TGTGCCAGCAGCTCGATCAGGACAGGGTTGCGTGGCTACACCTTC. Translating gives CASSSIRTGLRGYTF.

This clonotype has more than one count but fewer than ten. The chain is built from TRBV6-1 and TRBJ2-7; D remains unclear. The CDR3 is 14 residues long. Germline values: CDR1 MNHNS, CDR2 SASEGT. The ends were cut back, 7 bases at V and 3 bases at J, with 16 bases in the middle. The CDR3 is CASTRQVLYYEQYF. In nucleotides, the CDR3 is TGTGCCAGCACGAGGCAGGTACTTTACTACGAGCAGTACTTC.